This is a list of T cell receptor beta chains from one sample in a study of T cell responses to AZD1222 COVID-19 vaccine. Repertoires were generated with immunoSEQ multiplex PCR, while TCRdb's copy carries only in-frame clones and drops some. The sample consists of 90,000 to 140,000 clones, around 89% of them appearing once. The input for sequencing was peripheral blood, taken on day 0 of AZD1222 vaccination. All receptors come from an adult in good health. Each CDR3 is given with its conserved first and last residue. D genes are given only for firm matches.

V gene,D gene,J gene,CDR3 protein,CDR3 DNA
TRBV19,.,TRBJ2-5,CASSIDSETQYF,TGTGCCAGTAGTATAGATTCGGAGACCCAGTACTTC
TRBV9,.,TRBJ1-6,CASSVGRNSPLHF,TGTGCCAGCAGCGTAGGTCGGAATTCACCCCTCCACTTT
TRBV15,.,TRBJ1-1,CATSRDGAEAFF,TGTGCCACCAGCAGAGATGGGGCTGAAGCTTTCTTT
TRBV7-8,.,TRBJ2-7,CASSQSQGSSYEQYF,TGTGCCAGCAGCCAATCGCAGGGGAGCTCCTACGAGCAGTACTTC
TRBV27,.,TRBJ1-2,CASRPQEFNYGYTF,TGTGCCAGCAGGCCACAGGAATTTAACTATGGCTACACCTTC
TRBV19,.,TRBJ1-1,CASSAGGANTEAFF,TGTGCCAGTAGTGCTGGCGGGGCGAACACTGAAGCTTTCTTT
TRBV7-6,.,TRBJ1-1,CASSPIGDTEAFF,TGTGCCAGCAGCCCCATAGGGGACACTGAAGCTTTCTTT
TRBV10-1,TRBD2,TRBJ2-1,CATKLAGPNNEQFF,TGCGCCACAAAACTAGCGGGGCCCAACAATGAGCAGTTCTTC
TRBV10-3,.,TRBJ2-7,CAIRGLTGTSYEQYF,TGTGCCATCAGGGGACTTACCGGGACATCCTACGAGCAGTACTTC
TRBV5-1,.,TRBJ2-5,CASSLSNGEETQYF,TGCGCCAGCAGCTTGTCGAACGGGGAAGAGACCCAGTACTTC
TRBV3-1/TRBV3-2,.,TRBJ1-2,CASSPASLGGRARRETF,TGTGCCAGCAGCCCGGCCTCACTTGGGGGTCGAGCCCGGCGAGAAACCTTC
TRBV11-2,TRBD1,TRBJ1-1,CASSTPRDRDPFF,TGTGCCAGCAGCACCCCGAGGGACAGGGACCCTTTCTTT
TRBV5-1,.,TRBJ1-2,CASTLSGGGTGYTF,TGCGCCAGCACCCTATCCGGGGGCGGAACTGGCTACACCTTC
TRBV7-9,.,TRBJ1-2,CASSLLADGYTF,TGTGCCAGCAGCTTGTTGGCAGATGGCTACACCTTC
TRBV7-8,.,TRBJ2-1,CASSNRVDNEQFF,TGTGCCAGCAGCAACAGGGTCGACAATGAGCAGTTCTTC
TRBV28,.,TRBJ1-2,CASSLVDRFTNYGYTF,TGTGCCAGCAGTTTAGTGGACAGATTTACTAACTATGGCTACACCTTC
TRBV7-9,.,TRBJ2-1,CASSSQGYEQFF,TGTGCCAGCAGTTCCCAGGGTTATGAGCAGTTCTTC
TRBV10-2,TRBD2,TRBJ2-3,CASSESGSGGGVPGPDTQYF,TGCGCCAGCAGTGAGTCTGGTAGCGGGGGGGGCGTCCCCGGGCCAGATACGCAGTATTTT
TRBV12-3/TRBV12-4,.,TRBJ1-3,CASSLQGTNTIYF,TGTGCCAGCAGTTTGCAGGGGACAAACACCATATATTTT
TRBV19,TRBD1,TRBJ1-1,CASSMGQGIGAFF,TGTGCCAGTAGTATGGGACAGGGTATTGGTGCTTTCTTT
TRBV6-2/TRBV6-3,.,TRBJ1-1,CASSLTGGEAFF,TGTGCCAGCAGCCTAACCGGGGGCGAAGCTTTCTTT
TRBV7-6,.,TRBJ1-5,CASSLSQNQPQHF,TGTGCCAGCAGCTTATCGCAGAATCAGCCCCAGCATTTT
TRBV3-1/TRBV3-2,.,TRBJ1-5,CASSPGYDQPQHF,TGTGCCAGCAGCCCCGGGTATGATCAGCCCCAGCATTTT
TRBV19,.,TRBJ1-5,CASSQDSLYQPQHF,TGTGCCAGTAGTCAGGACAGCCTATATCAGCCCCAGCATTTT
TRBV2,.,TRBJ1-3,CASSAGASSGNTIYF,TGTGCCAGCAGTGCCGGGGCCAGCTCTGGAAACACCATATATTTT
TRBV13,.,TRBJ1-1,CASSLESGVTEAFF,TGTGCCAGCAGCTTAGAGTCAGGGGTTACTGAAGCTTTCTTT
TRBV5-1,.,TRBJ1-1,CASSSPGNTEAFF,TGCGCCAGCAGCTCTCCGGGAAACACTGAAGCTTTCTTT